This T cell receptor beta chain was identified in a study of blood T cells in healthy people across ages. Regarding this clonotype: As yet, its antigen is unknown.

With V trimmed by 5 bases and J by 7 bases, 10 bases remained unmatched. Germline V lookup: CDR1 SGHAT, CDR2 FQNNGV. The CDR3 totals 15 residues. Together with a sample-barcoded 5' primer, a J-beta primer mix was included in a second PCR lasting about 6 to 11 cycles. Any given sample supplied a minimum of 3 million CDR3-containing paired-end reads. TCRdb re-derived calls from the 5' RACE reads in MiXCR, one entry per CDR3 protein. The sample carries about 640,000 distinct CDR3 sequences, under 65% recorded once. Study outcomes and limitations: Any conclusive comparison of naive versus antigen-experienced cells was prevented by using unsorted PBMCs. Any changes in expanded clonotypes were possibly confounded, as donor CMV status remained unknown. Older age went with lower TCR beta diversity per million T cells, in a roughly linear way.

The V and J genes are TRBV11-2 and TRBJ1-4; TRBD1 matches at 7 bases. The sample consisted of blood. The TCR originated in a man aged 60-69 years in good health. The CDR3 loop is CASSPRTGWVEKLFF. Written as DNA, the CDR3 is TGTGCCAGCAGCCCCCGGACAGGATGGGTTGAAAAACTGTTTTTT.